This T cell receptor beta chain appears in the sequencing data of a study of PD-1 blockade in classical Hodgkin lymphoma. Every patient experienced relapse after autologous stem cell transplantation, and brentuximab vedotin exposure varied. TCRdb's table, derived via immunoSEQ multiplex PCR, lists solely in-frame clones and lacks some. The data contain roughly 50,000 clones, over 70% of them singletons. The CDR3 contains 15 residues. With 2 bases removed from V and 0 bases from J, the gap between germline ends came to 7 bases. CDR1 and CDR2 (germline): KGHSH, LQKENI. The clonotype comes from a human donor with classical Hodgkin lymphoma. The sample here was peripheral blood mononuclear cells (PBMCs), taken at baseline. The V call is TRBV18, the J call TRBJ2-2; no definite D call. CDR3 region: CASSPVRANTGELFF. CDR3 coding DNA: TGTGCCAGCTCACCAGTTAGGGCGAACACCGGGGAGCTGTTTTTT.